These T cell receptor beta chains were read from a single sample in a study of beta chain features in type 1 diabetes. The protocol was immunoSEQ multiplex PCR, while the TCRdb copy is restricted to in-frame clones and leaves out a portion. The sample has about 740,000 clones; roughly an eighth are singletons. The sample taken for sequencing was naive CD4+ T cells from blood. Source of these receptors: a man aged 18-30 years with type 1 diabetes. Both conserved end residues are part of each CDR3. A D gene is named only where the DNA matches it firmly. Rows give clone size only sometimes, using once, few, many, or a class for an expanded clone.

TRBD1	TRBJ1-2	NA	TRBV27	TGTGCCAGCAGTTTCGACAGGGGGCTAGGGGGCTACACCTTC	CASSFDRGLGGYTF
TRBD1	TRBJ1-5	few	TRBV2	TGTGCCAGTGGACAGGGAATGAGGGAGCCCCAGCATTTT	CASGQGMREPQHF
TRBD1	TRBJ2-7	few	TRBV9	TGTGCCAGCAGCGTCCAAACAGGACAGGGTATGGACGAGCAGTACTTC	CASSVQTGQGMDEQYF
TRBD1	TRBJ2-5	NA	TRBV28	TGTGCCAGCAGTTTATCGGACAGGGGAGCAGAGACCCAGTACTTC	CASSLSDRGAETQYF
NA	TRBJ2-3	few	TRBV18	TGTGCCAGCTCACCACCGCCGGACAATACGCAGTATTTT	CASSPPPDNTQYF
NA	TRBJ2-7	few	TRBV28	TGTGCCAGCAGCGGGACAAACTATGTCTACGAGCAGTACTTC	CASSGTNYVYEQYF
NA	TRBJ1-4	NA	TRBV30	TGTGCCTGGAGACTAGGGATTTGGAGGGGTACTAATGAAAAACTGTTTTTT	CAWRLGIWRGTNEKLFF
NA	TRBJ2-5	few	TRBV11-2	TGTGCCAGCAGCCAGTCCGGGACTCAGGTTGGAGGCCAACAAGAGACCCAGTACTTC	CASSQSGTQVGGQQETQYF
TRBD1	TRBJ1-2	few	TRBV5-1	TGCGCCAGCAGAGGGACAGGCTGGACCTATGGCTACACCTTC	CASRGTGWTYGYTF
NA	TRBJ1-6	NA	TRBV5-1	TGCGCCAGCAGCTTGGGAGAGAGCTCCTATAATTCACCCCTCCACTTT	CASSLGESSYNSPLHF
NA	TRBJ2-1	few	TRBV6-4	TGTGCCAGCAGCGCAAAGGACAGCATCTACAATGAGCAGTTCTTC	CASSAKDSIYNEQFF
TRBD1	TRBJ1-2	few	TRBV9	TGTGCCAGCAGCGACCGGGACAGGGAAGGACCCAACTATGGCTACACCTTC	CASSDRDREGPNYGYTF
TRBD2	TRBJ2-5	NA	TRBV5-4	TGTGCCAGCAGCCGGGCGGGGGGGCGCCTGGAGACCCAGTACTTC	CASSRAGGRLETQYF
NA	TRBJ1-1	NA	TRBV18	TGTGCCAGCTCCTCAGGAACGAACACTGAAGCTTTCTTT	CASSSGTNTEAFF
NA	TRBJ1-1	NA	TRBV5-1	TGCGCCAGCACCTTAGAGTCTGAAGCTTTCTTT	CASTLESEAFF
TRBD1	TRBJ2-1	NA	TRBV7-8	TGTGCCAGCAGCTCCGACGCTGCGGGACAGGGCGACTACAATGAGCAGTTCTTC	CASSSDAAGQGDYNEQFF
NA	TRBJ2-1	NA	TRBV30	TGTGCCTGGAGTGTAGACGGGGGCCCCTACAATGAGCAGTTCTTC	CAWSVDGGPYNEQFF
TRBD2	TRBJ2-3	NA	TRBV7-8	TGTGCCAGCAGCCCCCTCAAGGCGGGGGGGCCGACCTACACAGATACGCAGTATTTT	CASSPLKAGGPTYTDTQYF
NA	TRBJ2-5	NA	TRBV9	TGTGCCAGCAGCGAGCCCCCGGCGGGACACGGGACCCAGTACTTC	CASSEPPAGHGTQYF
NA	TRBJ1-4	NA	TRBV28	TGTGCCAGCAGCCCCCAGAGGGTGGATGAAAAACTGTTTTTT	CASSPQRVDEKLFF
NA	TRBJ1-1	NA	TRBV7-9	TGTGCCAGCAGCTTAGACGTGAACACTGAAGCTTTCTTT	CASSLDVNTEAFF
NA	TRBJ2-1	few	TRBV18	TGTGCCAGCTCAAGTTTGGGCTCTAATGAGCAGTTCTTC	CASSSLGSNEQFF
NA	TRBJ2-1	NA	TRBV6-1	TGTGCCAGCAGAACCGACAGCTACAATGAGCAGTTCTTC	CASRTDSYNEQFF
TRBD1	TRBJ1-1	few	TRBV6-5	TGTGCCAGCAGTTATCAGGGGGCATGGACTGAAGCTTTCTTT	CASSYQGAWTEAFF
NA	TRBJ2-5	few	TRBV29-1	TGCAGCGTTCGACCCCGGGACGGCCAAGAGACCCAGTACTTC	CSVRPRDGQETQYF
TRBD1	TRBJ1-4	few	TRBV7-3	TGTGCCAGCAGCTTACTTCGACAGGGGTTAGTCGAAAAACTGTTTTTT	CASSLLRQGLVEKLFF
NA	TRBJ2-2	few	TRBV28	TGTGCCAGCAGTCCACAGGGAGTGTCCGGGGAGCTGTTTTTT	CASSPQGVSGELFF
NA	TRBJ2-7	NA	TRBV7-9	TGTGCCAGCAGCGGATCGGGGGACGAGCAGTACTTC	CASSGSGDEQYF
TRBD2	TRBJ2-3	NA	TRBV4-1	TGCGCCAGCAGCCCGGGGGGGACAGATACGCAGTATTTT	CASSPGGTDTQYF
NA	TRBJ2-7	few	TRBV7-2	TGTGCCAGCAGCTTAGATCTGGAACGAGAGCAGTACTTC	CASSLDLEREQYF
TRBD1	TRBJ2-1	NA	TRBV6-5	TGTGCCAGCAGTTACACTGGACAGGGGAACTACAATGAGCAGTTCTTC	CASSYTGQGNYNEQFF
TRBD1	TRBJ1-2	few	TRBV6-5	TGTGCCAGCATGCAGGGGGCTGGTGGCTACACCTTC	CASMQGAGGYTF